This passage covers 17 T cell receptor beta chains from one sample sequenced in a study of blood T cell repertoires in COVID-19. Assay used: immunoSEQ multiplex PCR; TCRdb lists only in-frame clones, some missing. In the table there are about 47,000 clones, 70% to 85% of which are singletons. Sequencing was done on a sample of peripheral blood. Receptors originate from a man aged 50-59 years with acute or convalescent COVID-19.

V is TRBV6-4 and J is TRBJ1-2, with D unclear. The CDR3 length is 8 residues. Germline CDR1 MRHNA, CDR2 SNTAGT. The CDR3 spells CGVVGYTF. Written as DNA, the CDR3 is TGTGGTGTCGTTGGCTACACCTTC.

The V and J genes are TRBV19 and TRBJ2-2, with 10 bases fitting TRBD1. CDR1 is LNHDA, CDR2 SQIVND, per germline (reference sequence). V dropped 5 bases and J dropped 4; count of bases not matched to a gene: 4. This CDR3 is 15 amino acids long. CDR3 protein: CASSPGTGVTGELFF. The CDR3 DNA follows: TGTGCCAGTAGTCCCGGGACAGGGGTCACCGGGGAGCTGTTTTTT.

This CDR3 is CASSQVIDSPNYGYTF. CDR3 coding DNA: TGCGCCAGCAGCCAAGTTATCGACAGCCCTAACTATGGCTACACCTTC. The gene calls are TRBV4-1 and TRBJ1-2; tentative D call: TRBD1 (5 bases). This CDR3 has 16 residues. V dropped 1 base and J dropped 0 bases, with 12 bases sitting between them. In germline, CDR1 is MGHRA, CDR2 YSYEKL.

The chain uses TRBV6-6 and TRBJ2-7, with D unclear. The CDR3 loop spans 12 amino acids. V lost 2 bases and J 5 bases, leaving 7 bases between the germline ends. Germline CDR1 and CDR2: MNHNY and SVGAGI (reference sequence). The CDR3 coding sequence is TGTGCCAGCAGTTACGTAATCCACGAGCAGTACTTC. Its protein product is CASSYVIHEQYF.

Concerning this clone: Other DNA sequences in this sample translate to the same CDR3. The chain carries TRBV7-3 and TRBJ2-1, with 9 nucleotides matching TRBD2. With 0 bases clipped from V and 3 bases from J, the junction kept 3 bases outside the gene matches. This CDR3 contains 16 residues. Germline V gives CDR1 SGHTA, CDR2 FQGTGA. The CDR3 loop is CASSLTGRGGYNEQFF. In DNA form, the CDR3 reads TGTGCCAGCAGCTTAACCGGGCGGGGGGGCTACAATGAGCAGTTCTTC.

The gene calls are TRBV2 and TRBJ1-3; 10 nucleotides agree with TRBD1. Unmatched junction bases numbered 16, after V lost 4 bases and J lost 4 bases. Germline V lookup: CDR1 SNHLY, CDR2 FYNNEI. CDR3 length: 19 amino acids. The CDR3 DNA follows: TGTGCCAGCAGTGCAATTCCGGGACAGGGGTTCCTCTCAGGAAACACCATATATTTT. Residues: CASSAIPGQGFLSGNTIYF.

The chain recombines TRBV7-2 with TRBJ1-3; weak D call: TRBD1 (5 bases). V lost 6 bases to trimming and J lost 0 bases, with 12 bases between them. Germline lookup yields CDR1 SGHTA and CDR2 FQGNSA. This CDR3 contains 15 residues. CDR3 coding DNA: TGTGCCAGCAGACGCAGGGTGCCCTCTGGAAACACCATATATTTT. It encodes CASRRRVPSGNTIYF.

This chain links TRBV5-1 with TRBJ1-4; D remains unclear. This CDR3 comprises 13 residues. Trimming pared 4 bases from V and 7 bases from J, leaving 11 bases between. CDR1 and CDR2 from the germline V gene are SGHRS and YFSETQ. In DNA form, the CDR3 reads TGCGCCAGCAGCCAAGGGAGCGTTGAAAAACTGTTTTTT. This encodes CASSQGSVEKLFF.

The J gene is TRBJ2-1, the V gene TRBV24-1; D gene uncertain. Germline V gives CDR1 KGHDR, CDR2 SFDVKD. The CDR3 has 12 amino acids. V lost 3 bases, J lost 9 bases, and 8 bases lay in between. CDR3 DNA sequence: TGTGCCACCAGTGATAAGCGTGGTGAGCAGTTCTTC. Protein product: CATSDKRGEQFF.

The rearrangement joins TRBV10-2 to TRBJ2-6; 9 bases fit TRBD1. Germline trimming cut 3 bases from V and 0 bases from J; bases unmatched to any gene: 6. Germline-derived CDR1 and CDR2 are WSHSY and SAAADI. This CDR3 comprises 18 residues. CDR3 protein: CASSDTGQGISGANVLTF. The CDR3 DNA is TGCGCCAGCAGTGATACGGGACAGGGTATCTCTGGGGCCAACGTCCTGACTTTC.

This clone was counted only a few times. The chain recombines TRBV6-4 with TRBJ1-3; D unclear. Germline V gene data show CDR1 as MRHNA and CDR2 as SNTAGT. CDR3 length equals 15 residues. The V and J ends lost 5 bases and 0 bases respectively, with 11 bases between them. CDR3 nucleotide sequence: TGTGCCAGCAGTAGTCCAGGCACCTCTGGAAACACCATATATTTT. It codes for CASSSPGTSGNTIYF.

The chain carries TRBV3-1 (or the pseudogene TRBV3-2) and TRBJ2-7; 8 nucleotides align to TRBD2. CDR1 and CDR2 (germline): LGHDT, YNNKEL (reference sequence). CDR3 length: 14 amino acids. The J segment lost 5 bases and the V segment lost 4 bases, leaving 7 bases of the junction unmatched. The DNA of the CDR3 is TGTGCCAGCAGCCCCCTCGGGGGGGGGCACGAGCAGTACTTC. This translates into CASSPLGGGHEQYF.

The chain links TRBV3-1 (or the pseudogene TRBV3-2) to TRBJ1-1; D remains unclear. Per the germline V gene, CDR1 is LGHDT and CDR2 is YNNKEL (reference sequence). Trimming pared 4 bases from V and 1 base from J, leaving 10 bases between. The CDR3 has 14 residues. DNA of the CDR3: TGTGCCAGCAGCCCTCAACCGGGGAACACTGAAGCTTTCTTT. It yields the protein CASSPQPGNTEAFF.

V and J are TRBV7-2 and TRBJ1-6; D ambiguous. CDR1 SGHTA and CDR2 FQGNSA come from the germline V gene. CDR3 length: 12 amino acids. The V end lost 3 bases, the J end lost 6 bases, and 3 bases lay between the germline ends. The CDR3 DNA reads TGTGCCAGCAGCTTCCTTAATTCACCCCTCCACTTT. It yields the protein CASSFLNSPLHF.

The rearrangement joins TRBV19 to TRBJ1-1; 7 bases line up with TRBD1. The CDR3 sequence is 12 residues long. Unmatched junction bases numbered 4, after V lost 9 bases and J lost 3 bases. Germline CDR1 is LNHDA and CDR2 is SQIVND (reference sequence). This CDR3 is CASSTGYTEAFF. The CDR3 nucleotides are TGTGCCAGCTCGACAGGGTACACTGAAGCTTTCTTT.

The V and J genes are TRBV6-1 and TRBJ2-5; a weak D match, TRBD2 (7 bases). Trimming took 1 base from V and 6 from J, leaving 15 bases between them. The CDR3 has 15 amino acids. Germline V lookup: CDR1 MNHNS, CDR2 SASEGT. The CDR3 DNA reads TGTGCCAGCAGTGAAGTCGGGGGGCCAGAGAAGACCCAGTACTTC. It translates to CASSEVGGPEKTQYF.

The chain couples TRBV24-1 to TRBJ2-3; 12 bases line up with TRBD2. The CDR3 is 18 residues long. V shed 5 bases and J 3 bases; nucleotides not matched to a gene: 11. Germline CDR1 is KGHDR and CDR2 is SFDVKD. The chain's CDR3 is CATSGWGGTSGRTDTQYF. For the CDR3, the DNA is TGTGCCACCAGTGGTTGGGGCGGGACTAGCGGGCGAACAGATACGCAGTATTTT.